Shown below are 16 T cell receptor beta chains from a single sample sequenced in a study of T-cell reconstitution after alpha-beta-depleted transplantation in children (dated by TCRdb to the mid-2010s). Libraries were prepared through PCR. The sequencing machine was an Illumina HiSeq 2500. TCR library preparation used molecular barcoding, with unique molecular identifiers applied to normalize quantification of the TCRbeta repertoire. The public reads were quality trimmed at Q25 with fastp and then assembled into clones with MiXCR by TCRdb, keeping productive beta chains. Duplicate CDR3 protein sequences are folded into a single record with the most common DNA and genes. This sample comprises 83,000 or so distinct CDR3 sequences, approximately 9.2% of them detected only once. Jointly, the top ten make up about 7% of the sample. The sequenced sample was PBMCs from the stem cell graft donor, obtained from the stem cell graft. The receptors originated from a human donor who donated a stem cell graft to a child with congenital amegakaryocytic thrombocytopenia.

At least ten counts were recorded for this clonotype. The chain couples TRBV5-1 to TRBJ2-1; D is unresolved. Germline V CDR1 and CDR2: SGHRS, YFSETQ. Trimming removed 0 bases from V and 5 bases from J, with 6 bases in between. The CDR3 spans 13 residues. The CDR3 reads CASSLGFDNEQFF. The CDR3 DNA follows: TGCGCCAGCAGCTTGGGGTTTGACAATGAGCAGTTCTTC.

The gene calls are TRBV19 and TRBJ1-5; tentative D call: TRBD1 (5 bases). Trimming took 3 bases from V and 6 from J, leaving 15 bases between them. Germline lookup yields CDR1 LNHDA and CDR2 SQIVND (reference sequence). CDR3 length: 15 amino acids. CDR3 amino acids: CASSMGPPGGQPQHF. As DNA, the CDR3 is TGTGCCAGTAGTATGGGACCTCCCGGGGGTCAGCCCCAGCATTTT. Filled out from reference TRBV19 and TRBJ1-5, the complete variable domain reads DGGITQSPKYLFRKEGQNVTLSCEQNLNHDAMYWYRQDPGQGLRLIYYSQIVNDFQKGDIAEGYSVSREKKESFPLTVTSAQKNPTAFYLCASSMGPPGGQPQHFGDGTRLSIL.

With respect to this clonotype: Since a much larger clone is just one base distant, this may be a read error. The genes are TRBV29-1 and TRBJ1-2; D unresolved. Germline values: CDR1 SQVTM, CDR2 ANQGSEA. V lost 0 bases and J lost 3, with 8 bases in between. The CDR3 runs to 13 residues. The CDR3 bases are TGCAGCGTTGAAGACACAGTGGACTATGGCTACACCTTC. Protein: CSVEDTVDYGYTF.

This clonotype came up many times. The chain is built from TRBV6-6 and TRBJ2-5, with D perhaps assigned TRBD1 or TRBD2 (5 bases each). CDR3 length: 12 residues. The germline CDR1 and CDR2 sequences are MNHNY and SVGAGI (reference sequence). The V end was cut by 2 bases, the J end by 4 bases, with 5 bases between. The CDR3 DNA reads as TGTGCCAGCAGTTACGGGGGAGAGACCCAGTACTTC. It encodes CASSYGGETQYF.

This clonotype has at least ten counts. CDR3 DNA: TGTGCCACCAGCTCCCCCGCCAGGGGAAACATTCAGTACTTC. Translated, it gives CATSSPARGNIQYF. The rearrangement uses TRBV15 and TRBJ2-4; possible D gene TRBD1, 6 bases. Germline CDR1 is LNHNV and CDR2 is YYDKDF (reference sequence). V dropped 5 bases and J dropped 6 bases, with 14 bases sitting between them. This CDR3 has 14 residues.

This clonotype was seen many times. CDR3 nucleotides: TGTGCCAGCAGCTTACTTAACCGAAGCTCCTACGAGCAGTACTTC. It specifies CASSLLNRSSYEQYF. V and J are TRBV7-6 and TRBJ2-7, with D hard to call. The ends were cut back, 2 bases at V and 0 bases at J, with 11 bases in the middle. From germline, CDR1 is SGHVS and CDR2 FNYEAQ. This CDR3 is built from 15 residues. Supplemented by reference TRBV7-6 and TRBJ2-7, the full variable domain reads GAGVSQSPRYKVTKRGQDVALRCDPISGHVSLYWYRQALGQGPEFLTYFNYEAQQDKSGLPNDRFSAERPEGSISTLTIQRTEQRDSAMYRCASSLLNRSSYEQYFGPGTRLTVT.

This clonotype came up many times. This sequence joins TRBV4-1 and TRBJ2-3, with a tentative D call TRBD2 (5 bases). This CDR3 has 22 amino acids. The germline V gene encodes CDR1 MGHRA and CDR2 YSYEKL. With 3 bases removed from V and 6 bases from J, the gap between germline ends came to 37 bases. The CDR3 DNA reads TGCGCCAGCAGCCACCATCGGGGTGGCCGGGCCCCTCAGCGGCTGGTCAAGGATACGCAGTATTTT. Amino acid sequence: CASSHHRGGRAPQRLVKDTQYF.

The chain recombines TRBV11-3 with TRBJ2-2; D is unclear. There are 13 residues in the CDR3. Germline CDR1 reads SGHNT; CDR2 reads YENEEA. Deletions cut 2 bases from V and 7 bases from J, with 8 bases between. The CDR3 loop reads CASSLSVGGELFF. The CDR3, as DNA: TGTGCCAGCAGCTTATCGGTCGGCGGGGAGCTGTTTTTT.

The sample holds many counts of this clonotype. The genes are TRBV28 and TRBJ2-7; D is possibly TRBD1 (6 bases). The germline V gene encodes CDR1 MDHEN and CDR2 SYDVKM. The CDR3 length is 15 residues. Trimming removed 5 bases from V and 3 bases from J, with 17 bases in between. CDR3: CASSTNDRFFYEQYF. The CDR3 DNA reads as TGTGCCAGCAGTACTAATGACAGGTTTTTCTACGAGCAGTACTTC.

The chain links TRBV5-1 to TRBJ2-1; D tentatively fits TRBD1 or TRBD2 (5 bases each). The V end lost 4 bases, the J end lost 8 bases, and 16 bases lay between the germline ends. This CDR3 is built from 14 residues. Per germline, CDR1 SGHRS and CDR2 YFSETQ. The CDR3 bases are TGCGCCAGCAGCCCCCGGGACCTATACGATGAGCAGTTCTTC. Translating gives CASSPRDLYDEQFF.

This clonotype was seen repeatedly, ten times or more. This chain links TRBV5-1 with TRBJ2-1; weak D call: TRBD2 (5 bases). The CDR3 loop spans 15 amino acids. The V end lost 0 bases, the J end lost 8 bases, and 15 bases lay between the germline ends. The germline CDR1 and CDR2 sequences are SGHRS and YFSETQ. CDR3 coding DNA: TGCGCCAGCAGCTTGGGCGCTAGCCCGTCGGATGAGCAGTTCTTC. Its translation: CASSLGASPSDEQFF. The complete variable domain, with remaining parts taken from reference TRBV5-1 and TRBJ2-1, reads KAGVTQTPRYLIKTRGQQVTLSCSPISGHRSVSWYQQTPGQGLQFLFEYFSETQRNKGNFPGRFSGRQFSNSRSEMNVSTLELGDSALYLCASSLGASPSDEQFFGPGTRLTVL.

This clonotype was recorded a few times. The chain links TRBV20-1 to TRBJ1-4; the match to TRBD1 covers 7 bases. The germline V gene has CDR1 DFQATT and CDR2 SNEGSKA (reference sequence). CDR3 size: 16 residues. V was pared by 1 base and J by 4 bases, with 9 bases of the junction left unmatched. CDR3 in DNA: TGCAGTGCTAGAGGACTTCTGGGACAGTATAATGAAAAACTGTTTTTT. The encoded protein is CSARGLLGQYNEKLFF.

In this sample, this clonotype turned up many times. The chain uses TRBV20-1 and TRBJ2-2; D is tentatively TRBD1 or TRBD2 (5 bases each). The CDR3 runs to 16 residues. Germline CDR1 reads DFQATT; CDR2 reads SNEGSKA (reference sequence). V dropped 3 bases and J dropped 0 bases, with 14 bases sitting between them. The CDR3 DNA follows: TGCAGTGCTAGTGCCCCGGGACGAGCGAACACCGGGGAGCTGTTTTTT. Encoded protein: CSASAPGRANTGELFF.

This rearrangement joins TRBV3-1 to TRBJ2-5; TRBD1 matches 9 bases. Germline-derived CDR1 and CDR2 are LGHDT and YNNKEL (reference sequence). The CDR3 spans 15 residues. Losses at the gene ends were 2 bases for V and 5 bases for J; bases not matched to a gene: 6. The DNA of the CDR3 is TGTGCCAGCAGCCAATTTTCGGACAGGGGTGAGACCCAGTACTTC. Encoded protein: CASSQFSDRGETQYF.

This clonotype was seen repeatedly, ten times or more. The V call is TRBV5-1, the J call TRBJ2-5, with 14 positions matching TRBD2. Germline values: CDR1 SGHRS, CDR2 YFSETQ. J lost 2 bases, V lost 4 bases, and 4 bases had no gene match. The CDR3 is 16 residues long. CDR3 sequence: CASSRLAGGEQETQYF. CDR3 DNA: TGCGCCAGCAGCCGACTAGCGGGGGGGGAGCAAGAGACCCAGTACTTC.

This chain uses TRBV12-3 or TRBV12-4 with TRBJ2-7; 14 nucleotides align to TRBD2. This CDR3 is built from 15 residues. V trimming: 4 bases; J trimming: 6 bases; junction bases outside the gene matches: 5. CDR3 sequence reads: CASSSGLAGGGEQYF. The CDR3 DNA reads as TGTGCCAGCAGTTCCGGACTAGCGGGAGGTGGCGAGCAGTACTTC.